This is a list of T cell receptor beta chains from one sample in a study of T cells in Graves' hyperthyroidism and ophthalmopathy. Using its own MiXCR run on the multiplex PCR reads, TCRdb lists one record per CDR3 protein. The table records 450,000 to 550,000 distinct CDR3 sequences, around a quarter of them present only once. The specimen was blood. Receptors were obtained from a young woman with Graves' ophthalmopathy. Each CDR3 is given with its conserved first and last residue. A D gene is named only where the DNA matches it firmly. Expanded clones are given a class, and other clones once, few, many or no size at all.

cdr3_aa	cdr3_nt	j_call	v_call	d_call	cdr3_length	clone_size
CSARDRDRAKNIQYF	TGCAGCGCCCGGGACAGGGACCGAGCCAAAAACATTCAGTACTTC	TRBJ2-4	TRBV29-1	TRBD1	15	many
CASSSGLGDSYEQYF	TGCGCCAGCAGCTCCGGCCTAGGGGACTCCTACGAGCAGTACTTC	TRBJ2-7	TRBV5-1	-	15	many
CSARVHRGRRGYTF	TGCAGTGCTAGGGTCCACAGGGGTAGGAGAGGCTACACCTTC	TRBJ1-2	TRBV20-1	TRBD1	14	many
CASSVGGSNYGYTF	TGTGCCAGCAGCGTAGGAGGGTCTAACTATGGCTACACCTTC	TRBJ1-2	TRBV11-2	-	14	many
CASSYEGAKNIQYF	TGTGCCAGCAGTTACGAGGGCGCCAAAAACATTCAGTACTTC	TRBJ2-4	TRBV6-2/TRBV6-3	-	14	-
CASSPGLHPNEQYF	TGTGCCAGCTCACCCGGCCTACACCCCAACGAGCAGTACTTC	TRBJ2-7	TRBV6-1	-	14	-
CASSDYGQYF	TGTGCCAGCAGTGATTATGGGCAGTACTTC	TRBJ2-7	TRBV6-1	-	10	many
CASSPRVGTRTSYEQYF	TGTGCCAGCAGCCCGAGAGTCGGGACTCGGACCTCCTACGAGCAGTACTTC	TRBJ2-7	TRBV11-1	-	17	-
CASSLIPAGEETQYF	TGTGCCAGCAGCTTAATACCAGCGGGAGAGGAGACCCAGTACTTC	TRBJ2-5	TRBV7-3	TRBD2	15	-
CASSPPTGNYGYTF	TGTGCCAGCTCACCCCCAACAGGGAACTATGGCTACACCTTC	TRBJ1-2	TRBV18	-	14	-
CATSDLRGLQETKYF	TGTGCCACCAGTGATCTGCGGGGCCTCCAAGAGACCAAGTACTTC	TRBJ2-5	TRBV24-1	-	15	few
CASSMTGTAAEQYF	TGTGCCAGCAGTATGACCGGGACAGCTGCCGAGCAGTACTTC	TRBJ2-7	TRBV12-3/TRBV12-4	TRBD1	14	few
CASSVSAGTAYEQYF	TGTGCCAGCAGCGTATCGGCGGGGACAGCCTACGAGCAGTACTTC	TRBJ2-7	TRBV9	-	15	many
CASSLVVFGGVTGELFF	TGTGCCAGCAGCTTAGTTGTTTTCGGGGGGGTCACCGGGGAGCTGTTTTTT	TRBJ2-2	TRBV7-8	TRBD2	17	many
CASSYSMRSGVLSAFF	TGTGCCAGCAGTTACTCAATGAGGAGCGGAGTTTTAAGTGCTTTCTTT	TRBJ1-1	TRBV6-5	-	16	many
CARQRELFF	TGTGCCAGACAGAGGGAGCTGTTTTTT	TRBJ2-2	TRBV6-1	-	9	-
CASSQNYGDWYGYTF	TGCGCCAGCAGCCAAAACTACGGGGATTGGTATGGCTACACCTTC	TRBJ1-2	TRBV4-1	-	15	many
CATSTRDITRDEQYF	TGTGCCACCAGCACCCGGGACATTACCAGGGACGAGCAGTACTTC	TRBJ2-7	TRBV15	-	15	-
CASSQDYMVGANVLTF	TGTGCCAGCAGCCAAGATTATATGGTTGGGGCCAACGTCCTGACTTTC	TRBJ2-6	TRBV4-2	-	16	-
CASSSSDTSYEQYF	TGTGCCAGCAGTTCCTCGGACACCTCCTACGAGCAGTACTTC	TRBJ2-7	TRBV27	-	14	many
CASSPPSEWDTIYF	TGTGCCAGCAGCCCCCCGAGTGAATGGGACACCATATATTTT	TRBJ1-3	TRBV7-2	-	14	many
CSARVMGGWTEAFF	TGCAGTGCTAGAGTGATGGGGGGCTGGACTGAAGCTTTCTTT	TRBJ1-1	TRBV20-1	-	14	many
CATDRASRMTTEAFF	TGTGCCACCGACAGGGCTTCTAGGATGACCACTGAAGCTTTCTTT	TRBJ1-1	TRBV6-2/TRBV6-3	TRBD1	15	many
CAISEGGTPINYGYTF	TGTGCCATCAGTGAGGGGGGGACCCCAATTAACTATGGCTACACCTTC	TRBJ1-2	TRBV10-3	-	16	many
CASSYRDGLNTEAFF	TGTGCCAGCAGTTACCGGGACGGTTTGAACACTGAAGCTTTCTTT	TRBJ1-1	TRBV6-5	-	15	-
CASSLDPAGEQYF	TGTGCCAGCAGCTTGGATCCCGCCGGGGAGCAGTACTTC	TRBJ2-7	TRBV5-8	-	13	many
CASSYVLELANYGYTF	TGTGCCAGCAGTTACGTTCTAGAGTTAGCTAACTATGGCTACACCTTC	TRBJ1-2	TRBV6-5	-	16	many
CASSAPGQGTGELFF	TGTGCCAGCAGCGCCCCGGGACAGGGTACCGGGGAGCTGTTTTTT	TRBJ2-2	TRBV7-9	TRBD1	15	-
CASSPSQETQYF	TGTGCCAGCAGTCCGTCCCAAGAGACCCAGTACTTC	TRBJ2-5	TRBV18	-	12	many
CASSLTVMLTYEQYF	TGTGCCAGCAGTTTAACGGTTATGCTGACCTACGAGCAGTACTTC	TRBJ2-7	TRBV28	-	15	few
CASSESVRAYGYTF	TGCGCCAGCAGTGAGTCGGTCAGGGCCTATGGCTACACCTTC	TRBJ1-2	TRBV10-2	-	14	-
CASSGSNSWGTNTEAFF	TGTGCCAGCAGTGGATCAAACTCCTGGGGGACGAACACTGAAGCTTTCTTT	TRBJ1-1	TRBV25-1	-	17	-